The 29 T cell receptor beta chains listed next were all sequenced from one sample in a study of early T cells in non-severe SARS-CoV-2 infection. MiXCR, applied by TCRdb to the 5' RACE reads, yields one record per CDR3 protein. This sample has roughly 100,000 distinct CDR3 sequences, with approximately 14% found just once. The sample consisted of whole blood. The receptor set was obtained from an adult who was a healthcare worker with PCR-confirmed SARS-CoV-2 infection or an uninfected control (not recorded which).

This clonotype was recorded at least ten times. The rearrangement joins TRBV2 to TRBJ1-2; D might be TRBD1 (6 bases). This CDR3 is 15 amino acids long. V shed 7 bases and J shed 4 bases, with 19 bases lying between them. Germline V gene lookup returns CDR1 SNHLY and CDR2 FYNNEI. Here the CDR3 DNA reads TGTGCCAGCACTTTTCAGGGGCGCCAGGGCTATGGCTACACCTTC. Protein: CASTFQGRQGYGYTF.

The rearrangement links TRBV10-3 to TRBJ1-5; no firm D call. V lost 3 bases to trimming and J lost 4 bases, with 4 bases between them. CDR3 size: 12 residues. The V gene's germline CDR1 is ENHRY and CDR2 SYGVKD. The CDR3 sequence is CAISDRNQPQHF. For the CDR3, the DNA is TGTGCCATCAGTGATCGGAATCAGCCCCAGCATTTT.

V gene TRBV7-9 combines with J gene TRBJ1-6, with TRBD1 matching over 7 bases. Per germline, CDR1 SEHNR and CDR2 FQNEAQ (reference sequence). CDR3 length: 13 amino acids. J gave up 10 bases and V 5 bases, and 5 bases lay outside the gene matches. The CDR3 sequence: CASSTNRGSPLHF. The CDR3 DNA reads TGTGCCAGCAGCACGAACAGGGGATCACCCCTCCACTTT.

The table lists this clonotype with a few counts. The gene calls are TRBV28 and TRBJ2-4, with TRBD1 as a possible D gene (6 bases). Germline V gene sequence: CDR1 MDHEN, CDR2 SYDVKM. The CDR3 consists of 14 residues. Between the trimmed V and J ends, which lost 6 bases and 1 base, there was a span of 10 bases. CDR3 sequence: CASRGGRAKNIQYF. CDR3 bases: TGTGCCAGCAGAGGGGGTAGGGCCAAAAACATTCAGTACTTC.

This clonotype was observed many times. The DNA of the CDR3 is TGTGCCAGCAGCTTAGCAGGGGAAGCTTTCTTT. It codes for CASSLAGEAFF. The V call is TRBV7-9, the J call TRBJ1-1; D is unresolved. The V gene's germline CDR1 is SEHNR and CDR2 FQNEAQ (reference sequence). V was pared by 0 bases and J by 8 bases, with 4 bases between. This CDR3 is 11 amino acids long.

This sequence joins TRBV28 and TRBJ2-4, with D unresolved. The CDR3 sequence is 13 residues long. Germline-derived CDR1 and CDR2 are MDHEN and SYDVKM. Trimming removed 5 bases at V and 9 bases at J, with 14 bases between. The DNA for the CDR3 is TGTGCCAGCAGTCCACAAATCCCCGGCATTCAGTACTTC. It yields the protein CASSPQIPGIQYF.

This clonotype was seen at least ten times. The rearrangement links TRBV2 to TRBJ2-2; TRBD1 aligns across 7 bases. From germline, CDR1 is SNHLY and CDR2 FYNNEI. V dropped 5 bases and J dropped 3; count of bases not matched to a gene: 6. This CDR3 spans 15 amino acids. The CDR3 spells CASSYHTGDTGELFF. In DNA, the CDR3 is TGTGCCAGCAGTTATCACACAGGGGACACCGGGGAGCTGTTTTTT.

In this sample, this clonotype turned up many times. The chain is built from TRBV14 and TRBJ2-7; D not certain. From germline, CDR1 is SGHDN and CDR2 FVKESK. V dropped 0 bases and J dropped 6 bases, with 6 bases sitting between them. This CDR3 contains 12 residues. CDR3 loop: CASSQEYREQYF. The CDR3 coding sequence is TGTGCCAGCAGCCAAGAATACCGCGAGCAGTACTTC.

At least ten counts were recorded for this clonotype. The J gene is TRBJ2-7, the V gene TRBV6-5; 10 nucleotides agree with TRBD2. This CDR3 is 15 amino acids long. Trimming removed 4 bases from V and 2 bases from J; junction bases left unmatched: 5. The germline V gene encodes CDR1 MNHEY and CDR2 SVGAGI. The CDR3 region has the DNA TGTGCCAGCAGTTCCGAAACTAGCGGGACCTACGAGCAGTACTTC. Protein product: CASSSETSGTYEQYF.

The table lists this clonotype with many counts. This chain joins TRBV7-9 and TRBJ2-7; the D gene could be TRBD1 or TRBD2 (5 bases each). The CDR3 totals 14 residues. Trimming shortened V by 5 bases and J by 4 bases, and 15 bases separated the two germline ends. CDR1 and CDR2 (germline): SEHNR, FQNEAQ (reference sequence). The CDR3 region has the DNA TGTGCCAGCAGCCGGGACGGAGGATTATACGAGCAGTACTTC. It specifies CASSRDGGLYEQYF.

This clonotype was seen at least ten times. This chain links TRBV2 with TRBJ1-2; 7 bases agree with TRBD1. Trimming at V came to 7 bases and at J to 5 bases, leaving 7 bases not matched to a gene. The germline CDR1 and CDR2 sequences are SNHLY and FYNNEI. The CDR3 runs to 13 residues. The DNA of the CDR3 is TGTGCCAGCAAACAACAGGGGATTTATGGCTACACCTTC. Translation: CASKQQGIYGYTF. Using reference TRBV2 and TRBJ1-2 for the parts outside the CDR3, the full variable domain is EPEVTQTPSHQVTQMGQEVILRCVPISNHLYFYWYRQILGQKVEFLVSFYNNEISEKSEIFDDQFSVERPDGSNFTLKIRSTKLEDSAMYFCASKQQGIYGYTFGSGTRLTVV.

The chain uses TRBV5-1 and TRBJ2-7, with 10 bases lining up with TRBD2. Looked up from germline, CDR1 is SGHRS and CDR2 is YFSETQ. This CDR3 comprises 16 residues. J was trimmed by 0 bases and V by 0 bases; bases with no gene match: 3. CDR3 DNA: TGCGCCAGCAGCTTGGAGGGACTAGCGCTCTCCTACGAGCAGTACTTC. Translation gives CASSLEGLALSYEQYF. Together with reference TRBV5-1 and TRBJ2-7, the CDR3 gives the full variable domain: KAGVTQTPRYLIKTRGQQVTLSCSPISGHRSVSWYQQTPGQGLQFLFEYFSETQRNKGNFPGRFSGRQFSNSRSEMNVSTLELGDSALYLCASSLEGLALSYEQYFGPGTRLTVT.

This clonotype was observed a handful of times. This chain links TRBV24-1 with TRBJ2-2; no clear D. The germline gives CDR1 KGHDR, CDR2 SFDVKD. This CDR3 comprises 16 residues. V was cut by 0 bases and J by 6 bases, with 13 bases left in between. DNA of the CDR3: TGTGCCACCAGTGATTTGCAAACCGCAACCCCCGGGGAGCTGTTTTTT. Protein sequence: CATSDLQTATPGELFF.

Ten or more counts support this clonotype. The chain combines TRBV7-9 with TRBJ2-7, with 14 bases identical to TRBD2. After removal of 5 bases from V and 6 bases from J, the junction contained 12 bases not matched to a gene. Germline CDR1 and CDR2: SEHNR and FQNEAQ (reference sequence). This CDR3 is built from 17 residues. CDR3 DNA: TGTGCCAGCAGCCCAGGGGGGACTAGCGGGAGAATCTTCGAGCAGTACTTC. Translation gives CASSPGGTSGRIFEQYF.

The chain recombines TRBV5-1 with TRBJ2-2, with D hard to call. The CDR3 extends over 14 amino acids. Trimming shortened V by 7 bases and J by 1 base, and 11 bases separated the two germline ends. The germline CDR1 and CDR2 sequences are SGHRS and YFSETQ. The DNA of the CDR3 is TGCGCCAGCCACCCGGTCAGGAACACCGGGGAGCTGTTTTTT. This translates into CASHPVRNTGELFF.

This clonotype was observed many times. The CDR3 reads CASSQGGNEQFF. For the CDR3, the DNA is TGCGCCAGCAGCCAAGGAGGGAATGAGCAGTTCTTC. The chain is built from TRBV4-1 and TRBJ2-1; D is possibly TRBD2 (5 bases). Trimming shortened V by 1 base and J by 7 bases, and 5 bases separated the two germline ends. This CDR3 comprises 12 residues. The germline CDR1 and CDR2 sequences are MGHRA and YSYEKL.

This clonotype has only a few counts. The chain uses TRBV11-2 and TRBJ2-2; tentatively, D is TRBD2 (7 bases). The CDR3 length is 15 residues. Deletions cut 1 base from V and 4 bases from J, with 10 bases between. The germline CDR1 and CDR2 sequences are SGHAT and FQNNGV. CDR3 region: CASSLGGGPTGELFF. CDR3 DNA sequence: TGTGCCAGCAGCTTAGGGGGGGGCCCCACCGGGGAGCTGTTTTTT.

This clonotype was counted at least ten times. V is TRBV12-3 or TRBV12-4 and J is TRBJ1-5; D may be TRBD1 (6 bases). V lost 6 bases, J lost 4 bases, and 10 bases lay in between. This CDR3 is built from 13 residues. CDR3 in DNA: TGTGCCAGCAGCTTCGGACAGAATCAGCCCCAGCATTTT. This encodes CASSFGQNQPQHF.

The rearrangement links TRBV27 to TRBJ2-7; TRBD2 agrees at 10 bases. Trimming removed 4 bases from V and 1 base from J; junction bases left unmatched: 7. CDR3 length: 16 amino acids. Germline loops: CDR1 MNHEY, CDR2 SMNVEV (reference sequence). CDR3 nucleotides: TGTGCCAGCAGTTCGCCTAGACTAGCGGGTTCCTACGAGCAGTACTTC. Its protein is CASSSPRLAGSYEQYF.

This clonotype was picked up many times. The CDR3 DNA is TGCAGTGCCAGGGACAGGGGGCCGGAGACCCAGTACTTC. Translating gives CSARDRGPETQYF. The chain employs TRBV20-1 and TRBJ2-5; 12 bases line up with TRBD1. The CDR3 is made up of 13 amino acids. Germline CDR1 DFQATT, CDR2 SNEGSKA (reference sequence). The ends lost 6 bases at V and 5 bases at J; junction bases unmatched: 4.

The sample holds a few counts of this clonotype. The chain is built from TRBV28 and TRBJ1-1, with D maybe TRBD1 (6 bases). Trimming removed 5 bases at V and 2 bases at J, with 12 bases between. CDR1 and CDR2 from the germline V gene are MDHEN and SYDVKM. This CDR3 is 14 amino acids long. CDR3 sequence reads: CASSPGQSNTEAFF. The CDR3 region has the DNA TGTGCCAGCAGTCCCGGACAGTCAAACACTGAAGCTTTCTTT.

This clonotype has ten or more counts. The V gene is TRBV4-1, the J gene TRBJ2-1, with 12 bases aligning to TRBD1. The CDR3 runs 17 residues. Germline CDR1 MGHRA, CDR2 YSYEKL. The junction had 10 bases not matched to a gene; V was cut back by 2 bases and J by 8 bases. This CDR3 reads CASSQRTLRDRGHEQFF. In nucleotides, the CDR3 is TGCGCCAGCAGCCAACGCACCCTCCGGGACAGGGGGCATGAGCAGTTCTTC.

This clonotype has a count of ten or more. The chain employs TRBV7-2 and TRBJ2-3; D call uncertain. This CDR3 contains 14 residues. Deletions cut 1 base from V and 2 bases from J, with 7 bases between. CDR1 is SGHTA, CDR2 FQGNSA, per germline. CDR3: CASSLDANTDTQYF. The CDR3 nucleotides are TGTGCCAGCAGCTTAGATGCCAACACAGATACGCAGTATTTT. Full variable domain (rest looked up from reference TRBV7-2 and TRBJ2-3): GAGVSQSPSNKVTEKGKDVELRCDPISGHTALYWYRQSLGQGLEFLIYFQGNSAPDKSGLPSDRFSAERTGGSVSTLTIQRTQQEDSAVYLCASSLDANTDTQYFGPGTRLTVL.

This sequence joins TRBV12-3 or TRBV12-4 and TRBJ2-4, with D tentatively TRBD1 (5 bases). Trimming stripped 4 bases from V and 8 bases from J, with 12 bases between. CDR3 size: 13 residues. The CDR3 nucleotides read TGTGCCAGCAGTTCCTACAGGAAAGACATTCAGTACTTC. As protein: CASSSYRKDIQYF.

The chain joins TRBV19 to TRBJ1-4, with 7 positions matching TRBD1. Germline assignment: CDR1 LNHDA and CDR2 SQIVND (reference sequence). The CDR3 length is 18 residues. J gave up 2 bases and V 6 bases, and 15 bases lay outside the gene matches. The CDR3 DNA reads TGTGCCAGTAGCCTGACCCTGACAGGGTGGTTGACTAATGAAAAACTGTTTTTT. It specifies CASSLTLTGWLTNEKLFF. The full variable domain, its missing parts supplied by reference TRBV19 and TRBJ1-4, is DGGITQSPKYLFRKEGQNVTLSCEQNLNHDAMYWYRQDPGQGLRLIYYSQIVNDFQKGDIAEGYSVSREKKESFPLTVTSAQKNPTAFYLCASSLTLTGWLTNEKLFFGSGTQLSVL.

The J gene is TRBJ2-3, the V gene TRBV11-2; 10 positions agree with TRBD2. The V gene's germline CDR1 is SGHAT and CDR2 FQNNGV. The CDR3 is 16 amino acids. Losses at the gene ends were 5 bases for V and 4 bases for J; bases not matched to a gene: 9. The CDR3 loop reads CASSLTTSGMADTQYF. Written as DNA, the CDR3 is TGTGCCAGCAGCCTCACAACTAGCGGGATGGCAGATACGCAGTATTTT.

This clonotype showed up just a few times. The genes are TRBV9 and TRBJ1-1; D unclear. Trimming took 0 bases from V and 5 from J, leaving 11 bases between them. Germline V gene lookup returns CDR1 SGDLS and CDR2 YYNGEE. The CDR3 length is 14 residues. The CDR3 bases are TGTGCCAGCAGCGTAGTATCTGGGCCTACTGAAGCTTTCTTT. Its protein product is CASSVVSGPTEAFF.

The chain combines TRBV27 with TRBJ2-3; 12 bases map to TRBD2. This CDR3 is 15 amino acids long. Germline lookup yields CDR1 MNHEY and CDR2 SMNVEV (reference sequence). V trimming: 7 bases; J trimming: 0 bases; junction bases outside the gene matches: 2. Here the CDR3 reads CASNGLAGSTDTQYF. CDR3 in DNA: TGTGCCAGCAACGGACTAGCGGGGAGCACAGATACGCAGTATTTT.

This clonotype was counted at least ten times. J is TRBJ2-7 and V is TRBV20-1; D is unresolved. The germline gives CDR1 DFQATT, CDR2 SNEGSKA (reference sequence). V was clipped by 3 bases and J by 4 bases, with 16 bases between them. The CDR3 runs to 14 residues. The CDR3 nucleotides are TGCAGTGCTAGGAAGGTGACACGATATTACGAGCAGTACTTC. This encodes CSARKVTRYYEQYF.